The rows below give T cell receptor beta chains drawn from one sample of a study of identical twins. TCRdb processed the 5' RACE reads anew with MiXCR; each CDR3 protein has one entry. The data contain roughly 230,000 distinct CDR3 sequences, about 8.3% of them singletons. This sample also appeared in a second study, on yellow fever vaccine responses in identical twins.

The specimen was CD8+ T cells sorted from blood. The receptors here all came from a woman under 30 in good health. CDR3s include the opening cysteine and the closing phenylalanine or tryptophan. D genes are given only for firm matches. Size tells how often a clone was seen (once, few, many) or the class of an expanded clone, and some rows leave it out.

cdr3_nt,cdr3_aa,clone_size,v_call,j_call,d_call
TGTGCCAGCAGCTCAAACAAAGGCAAGATCTATGGCTACACCTTC,CASSSNKGKIYGYTF,NA,TRBV6-1,TRBJ1-2,NA
TGTGCCAGCAGCGAGAAGCGGGGGGGGACAGATACGCAGTATTTT,CASSEKRGGTDTQYF,NA,TRBV7-2,TRBJ2-3,TRBD2
TGTGCCAGCAGCTTAGCGCTTAGCTCCTACGAGCAGTACTTC,CASSLALSSYEQYF,NA,TRBV7-9,TRBJ2-7,NA
TGTGCCAGCCGCATTGGGGAATTCACAGATACGCAGTATTTT,CASRIGEFTDTQYF,few,TRBV27,TRBJ2-3,NA
TGTGCCAGCAGGCAGGGGTCCAGAGATACGCAGTATTTT,CASRQGSRDTQYF,few,TRBV27,TRBJ2-3,NA
TGCGCCAGCAGCCAAGACCGGACTTTTCTTGTCGGGGAGCTGTTTTTT,CASSQDRTFLVGELFF,many,TRBV4-3,TRBJ2-2,NA
TGCAGTGCTTTAACGGGGGTCGCCTACAATGAGCAGTTCTTC,CSALTGVAYNEQFF,few,TRBV20-1,TRBJ2-1,NA
TGCAGTTCCAATAGCGGGAGGGTCTGGGAGACCCAGTACTTC,CSSNSGRVWETQYF,few,TRBV20-1,TRBJ2-5,TRBD2
TGCGCCAGCAGCCAAGCGGGAGCCTACAATGAGCAGTTCTTC,CASSQAGAYNEQFF,many,TRBV4-3,TRBJ2-1,NA
TGTGCCAGCAGTTATCTCTACGCGGAACAGAATGAGCAGTTCTTC,CASSYLYAEQNEQFF,many,TRBV6-5,TRBJ2-1,NA
TGTGCCAGCAGCACGGGACTAGCGGGAGGTATCCATGAGCAGTTCTTC,CASSTGLAGGIHEQFF,few,TRBV11-2,TRBJ2-1,TRBD2
TGTGCCAGCAGTTTAATTGGCAGCGAGCAGTACTTC,CASSLIGSEQYF,few,TRBV27,TRBJ2-7,NA
TGCAGCGTTGAAGTTCCGGGCGACAGGGCCGTTAAGGCCAAAAACATTCAGTACTTC,CSVEVPGDRAVKAKNIQYF,many,TRBV29-1,TRBJ2-4,TRBD1
TGTGCCAGCCTAACCTACCTGGGACAGGGCGAGACCCAGTACTTC,CASLTYLGQGETQYF,NA,TRBV12-3/TRBV12-4,TRBJ2-5,TRBD1
TGCGCCAGCAGCCAAGTGCGGGAGGGCCTGTATGAGCAGTTCTTC,CASSQVREGLYEQFF,many,TRBV4-1,TRBJ2-1,TRBD2